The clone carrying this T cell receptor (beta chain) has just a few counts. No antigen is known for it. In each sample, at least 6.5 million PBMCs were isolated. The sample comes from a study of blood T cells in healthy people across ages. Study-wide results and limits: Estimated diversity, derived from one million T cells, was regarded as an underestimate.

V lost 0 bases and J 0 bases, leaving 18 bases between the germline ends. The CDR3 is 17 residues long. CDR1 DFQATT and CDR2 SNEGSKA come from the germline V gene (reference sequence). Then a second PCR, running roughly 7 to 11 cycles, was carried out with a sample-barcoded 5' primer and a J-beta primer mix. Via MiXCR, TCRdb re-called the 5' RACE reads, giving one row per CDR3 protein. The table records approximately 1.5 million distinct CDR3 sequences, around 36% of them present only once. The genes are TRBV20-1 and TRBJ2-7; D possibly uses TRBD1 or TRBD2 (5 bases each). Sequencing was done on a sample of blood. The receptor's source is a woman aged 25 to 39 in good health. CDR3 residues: CSARDSAAGINSYEQYF. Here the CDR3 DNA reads TGCAGTGCTAGAGATAGCGCCGCAGGGATAAACTCCTACGAGCAGTACTTC.